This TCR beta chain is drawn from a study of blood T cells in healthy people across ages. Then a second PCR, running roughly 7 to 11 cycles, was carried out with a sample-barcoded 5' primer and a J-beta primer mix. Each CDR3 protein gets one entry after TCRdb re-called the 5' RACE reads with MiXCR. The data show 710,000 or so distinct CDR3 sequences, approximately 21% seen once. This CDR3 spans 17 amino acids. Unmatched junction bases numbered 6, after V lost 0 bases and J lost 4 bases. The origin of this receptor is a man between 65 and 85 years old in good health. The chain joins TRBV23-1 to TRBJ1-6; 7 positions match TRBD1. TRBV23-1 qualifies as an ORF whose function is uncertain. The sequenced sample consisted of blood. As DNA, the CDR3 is TGCGCCAGCAGTCAATCGACAGGGAGGGGTTATAATTCACCCCTCCACTTT. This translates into CASSQSTGRGYNSPLHF.